This TCR beta chain is drawn from a study of blood T cell repertoires in COVID-19. Overall study: Samples taken during acute and convalescent COVID-19 were collected in the United States, Italy and Spain. The cDNA or gDNA used as material had been derived from T cells, B-cell-depleted T cells, or PBMCs.

The germline CDR1 and CDR2 sequences are SGHNT and YENEEA. Deletions cut 4 bases from V and 7 bases from J, with 14 bases between. The CDR3 is 13 residues long. In the source study's methods: Amplification of reference gene primers was used by the study to estimate nucleated cell counts. Repertoires were generated with immunoSEQ multiplex PCR, while TCRdb's copy carries only in-frame clones and drops some. That table supplies the V and J calls and clone size; D and trimming were determined from the DNA. Of about 310,000 clones in the sample, 90% were seen once. This clone has a handful of counts. While infection was still active, Seattle patients were enrolled and then followed longitudinally.

The chain uses TRBV11-3 and TRBJ2-7; D not certain. What was sequenced was peripheral blood. The receptor comes from a woman between 35 and 50 years old with COVID-19, enrolled during active disease. CDR3 nucleotide sequence: TGTGCCAGCAGCTCCCTCGGCCTGAGGGAGCAGTACTTC. It codes for CASSSLGLREQYF. Variable domain in full (rest from reference TRBV11-3 and TRBJ2-7): EAGVVQSPRYKIIEKKQPVAFWCNPISGHNTLYWYLQNLGQGPELLIRYENEEAVDDSQLPKDRFSAERLKGVDSTLKIQPAELGDSAVYLCASSSLGLREQYFGPGTRLTVT.